The present entry profiles one T cell receptor (beta chain) with its context. This sample stems from a study of shared clonotypes between healthy human individuals. In the study overall: Donors had three CD4 naive, three CD4 memory, two CD8 naive and one CD8 memory plate apiece.

Germline V gene data show CDR1 as SGHTA and CDR2 as FQGNSA. This CDR3 is built from 15 residues. The trim removed 0 bases at V and 2 bases at J, leaving 2 bases unmatched. Deep level was the assay's run setting. Replicate PCRs from sorted subsets contained around 200 ng DNA, which is some 30,000 T cell genomes. Generated by immunoSEQ multiplex PCR, the TCRdb table keeps only in-frame clones and is missing some. Of about 2 million clones in the sample, 90% to 95% were seen once. This TCR was sampled from a man aged 18-30 years in good health. The chain has TRBV7-2 and TRBJ2-7; TRBD2 matches at 9 bases. Sequencing was done on a sample of naive CD4+ T cells sorted from blood. This sample's subset: CD45RA+ positively selected. The DNA of the CDR3 is TGTGCCAGCAGCTTAGCTAGCGGGAGCCCCTACGAGCAGTACTTC. Translation gives CASSLASGSPYEQYF.